Following are 14 T cell receptor beta chains from one sample sequenced in a study of T cell repertoires in ileal Crohn's disease. Only in-frame clones appear in the TCRdb table, and some are missing; sequencing was by immunoSEQ multiplex PCR. The sample lists 500 or so clones; approximately 81% were seen once. Sequenced input: ileal tissue. The origin of the receptors is an adult with Crohn's disease.

The chain joins TRBV7-3 to TRBJ2-3, with D tentatively TRBD1 (5 bases). CDR1 and CDR2 from the germline V gene are SGHTA and FQGTGA. Trimming pared 2 bases from V and 4 bases from J, leaving 7 bases between. The CDR3 is 13 residues long. The CDR3 coding sequence is TGTGCCAGCAGCTTAGGGGCTTCAGATACGCAGTATTTT. It is translated as CASSLGASDTQYF.

This rearrangement joins TRBV5-5 to TRBJ1-1; D may be TRBD1 (6 bases). V lost 0 bases to trimming and J lost 7 bases, with 16 bases between them. CDR3 size: 15 residues. Germline V gives CDR1 SGHKS, CDR2 YYEKEE (reference sequence). CDR3 nucleotides: TGTGCCAGCAGCTTGGTGGGGGGGGGCTACAGTGAAGCTTTCTTT. This sequence encodes CASSLVGGGYSEAFF.

V is TRBV2 and J is TRBJ2-3; D ambiguous. The V gene's germline CDR1 is SNHLY and CDR2 FYNNEI. Between the trimmed V and J ends, which lost 2 bases and 2 bases, there was a span of 11 bases. The CDR3 sequence is 15 residues long. The CDR3 DNA sequence: TGTGCCAGCAGTGAACATCGAACAGACACAGATACGCAGTATTTT. It encodes CASSEHRTDTDTQYF.

The chain combines TRBV11-2 with TRBJ2-2, with 8 bases matching TRBD1. Germline V gene lookup returns CDR1 SGHAT and CDR2 FQNNGV. The ends lost 0 bases at V and 4 bases at J; junction bases unmatched: 1. CDR3 size: 15 residues. CDR3 protein: CASSLETGVTGELFF. CDR3 coding DNA: TGTGCCAGCAGCTTAGAGACAGGGGTCACCGGGGAGCTGTTTTTT.

This sequence joins TRBV29-1 and TRBJ1-1; D remains unclear. The germline V and J ends were trimmed by 7 bases and 10 bases, with 22 bases remaining between them. Germline loops: CDR1 SQVTM, CDR2 ANQGSEA. This CDR3 comprises 13 residues. This CDR3 reads CSAVDGTLRVAFF. The CDR3, as DNA: TGCAGCGCGGTGGACGGAACGTTGCGGGTAGCTTTCTTT.

CDR3: CASSQDPGEETQYF. CDR3 DNA: TGCGCCAGCAGCCAAGATCCAGGGGAGGAGACCCAGTACTTC. The rearrangement uses TRBV4-1 and TRBJ2-5; a possible D gene is TRBD1 (6 bases). The CDR3 consists of 14 residues. V shed 0 bases and J shed 5 bases, with 10 bases lying between them. Germline-derived CDR1 and CDR2 are MGHRA and YSYEKL.

The chain combines TRBV27 with TRBJ2-3, with D hard to call. Trimming cost V 3 bases and J 2 bases, with 6 bases left between them. Germline V gene lookup returns CDR1 MNHEY and CDR2 SMNVEV (reference sequence). The CDR3 spans 13 residues. The CDR3 loop reads CASSLFLTDTQYF. Written as DNA, the CDR3 is TGTGCCAGCAGTTTGTTTCTCACAGATACGCAGTATTTT.

This chain uses TRBV2 with TRBJ2-2; 7 bases are shared with TRBD1. In germline, CDR1 is SNHLY, CDR2 FYNNEI. V lost 6 bases, J lost 0 bases, and 10 bases stayed unmatched. The CDR3 runs to 17 residues. The chain's CDR3 is CASSPIPGQSNTGELFF. The CDR3 DNA is TGTGCCAGCAGCCCGATACCGGGACAGTCGAACACCGGGGAGCTGTTTTTT.

This clone was recorded a few times. This sequence joins TRBV29-1 and TRBJ2-1, with 15 nucleotides matching TRBD2. Trimming took 4 bases from V and 4 from J; bases not matched to a gene: 8. This CDR3 region has 17 residues. Germline V lookup: CDR1 SQVTM, CDR2 ANQGSEA. In nucleotides, the CDR3 is TGCAGCGTTGGGGGGACTAGCGGGGGGATTGTTTACAATGAGCAGTTCTTC. Its protein product is CSVGGTSGGIVYNEQFF.

The chain is built from TRBV4-1 and TRBJ1-1; D may be TRBD1 (5 bases). Looked up from germline, CDR1 is MGHRA and CDR2 is YSYEKL. V lost 5 bases and J lost 0, with 7 bases in between. The CDR3 is 13 amino acids. This CDR3 reads CASSSTVNTEAFF. CDR3 nucleotide sequence: TGCGCCAGCAGCTCGACAGTGAACACTGAAGCTTTCTTT.

This clone was recorded a few times. The chain links TRBV5-6 to TRBJ2-7; possibly TRBD2 for D (5 bases). This CDR3 is 14 amino acids long. Germline values: CDR1 SGHDT, CDR2 YYEEEE. Deletions cut 0 bases from V and 7 bases from J, with 14 bases between. The CDR3 sequence: CASSLGSYRGEQYF. The CDR3 DNA reads TGTGCCAGCAGCTTGGGCTCGTACAGAGGGGAGCAGTACTTC. Full variable domain (outside the CDR3, taken from reference TRBV5-6 and TRBJ2-7): DAGVTQSPTHLIKTRGQQVTLRCSPKSGHDTVSWYQQALGQGPQFIFQYYEEEERQRGNFPDRFSGHQFPNYSSELNVNALLLGDSALYLCASSLGSYRGEQYFGPGTRLTVT.

The chain is built from TRBV5-6 and TRBJ2-7; 9 bases line up with TRBD2. CDR1 and CDR2 (germline): SGHDT, YYEEEE. The CDR3 consists of 14 residues. Germline trimming cut 4 bases from V and 4 bases from J; bases unmatched to any gene: 6. The CDR3 here is CASSLWTSAYEQYF. CDR3 nucleotide sequence: TGTGCCAGCAGCCTCTGGACTAGCGCTTACGAGCAGTACTTC.

This chain uses TRBV27 with TRBJ2-7; TRBD2 aligns across 7 bases. This CDR3 has 16 amino acids. V lost 0 bases, J lost 4 bases, and 9 bases stayed unmatched. The germline gives CDR1 MNHEY, CDR2 SMNVEV (reference sequence). This CDR3 is CASSLSPGGNFYEQYF. CDR3 DNA: TGTGCCAGCAGTTTATCGCCGGGAGGAAATTTTTACGAGCAGTACTTC.

The chain links TRBV4-3 to TRBJ2-1; weak D call: TRBD2 (7 bases). The V and J ends lost 2 bases and 13 bases respectively, with 18 bases between them. The germline gives CDR1 LGHNA, CDR2 YSLEER. CDR3 length equals 14 residues. As DNA, the CDR3 is TGCGCCAGCAGCCAACGGGGGGCTATCCACGACCAGTTCTTC. Protein product: CASSQRGAIHDQFF.